This entry describes one TCR beta chain. Its cognate antigen is unknown. Gene and germline names: mouse. Read coverage stops 1 residue before the CDR3 terminus; the germline J gene supplies the remainder. These data are taken from a study of tissue T cells after allogeneic stem cell transplantation. Time point indicated: mouse harvest day 14 after allogeneic transplant. Mouse grafts combined 10^7 T-cell-depleted bone marrow cells with 10^6 splenic CD5+ T cells. Mice had MHC-mismatched B6 into BALB/c GVHD, sampled day 7 or 14. V was clipped by 3 bases and J by 1 base; unmatched bases: 5. This CDR3 is 16 amino acids long. Germline CDR1 NSQYPW, CDR2 LRSPGD (reference sequence). General study points: This small cohort was clinically heterogeneous, and sampling depth was a limitation. In patients and mice, blood and spleen missed much of tissue repertoire.

Sequencing of TCRbeta CDR3 at survey depth gave sequences and template counts. TCRdb's copy holds only in-frame clones and misses some; the assay was immunoSEQ multiplex PCR. The data contain some 5,000 clones, over 30% of them seen just once; the ten biggest clones take up about 23%. The V and J genes are TRBV1 and TRBJ1-1; 10 bases match TRBD1. Sequencing was carried out using gut tissue. This clonotype originated in a female BALB/c mouse given C57BL/6 T cells with graft-versus-host disease after an allogeneic hematopoietic cell transplant. The covered CDR3 bases are TGCACCTGCAGTGCCCGGGACAGGGGAGAAAACACAGAAGTCTTC. This gives the protein CTCSARDRGENTEVF. The entire CDR3 reads CTCSARDRGENTEVFF. Variable domain in full (rest from reference TRBV1 and TRBJ1-1): VTLLEQNPRWRLVPRGQAVNLRCILKNSQYPWMSWYQQDLQKQLQWLFTLRSPGDKEVKSLPGADYLATRVTDTELRLQVANMSQGRTLYCTCSARDRGENTEVFFGKGTRLTVV.